Listed below are T cell receptor beta chains from one sample, sequenced in a study of T cells in Graves' hyperthyroidism and ophthalmopathy. Via MiXCR, TCRdb re-called the multiplex PCR reads, giving one row per CDR3 protein. The data contain about half a million distinct CDR3 sequences, around 22% of them singletons. Sequencing input: blood. These TCRs come from a woman aged 25 to 39 with Graves' ophthalmopathy. Both conserved end residues are part of each CDR3. Fields, in order: CDR3 protein, V gene, clone size, D gene. D genes are given only for firm matches. Size values are once, few and many counts, or a class for expanded clones, and some rows have none.

CASIGVNGGGQPQHF TRBV28 many NA
CASSESGGGGQETQYF TRBV2 few NA
CAITHQPQHF TRBV6-1 many NA
CSVESRDRVYEQYF TRBV29-1 many TRBD1
CASRMDTSNQPQHF TRBV19 few NA
CASSLYGGNQPQHF TRBV27 many NA
CSVKTGDYGYTF TRBV29-1 many TRBD1
CASSYLSGARMNTEAFF TRBV6-6 many NA
CASSYSRVRGGGYTF TRBV6-7 NA NA
CASSLVQQTNHGYTF TRBV12-3/TRBV12-4 few NA
CASSYSVETEQYF TRBV6-5 many NA
CASSTGTGVLGNTIYF TRBV6-1 many TRBD1
CASSLTTYTGELFF TRBV11-3 NA NA
CSAGDREVQYF TRBV20-1 NA TRBD1
CASSYSYRANQPQHF TRBV6-5 NA NA
CSARQGDWGYTF TRBV20-1 many TRBD1
CASSLVRGRGGGYTF TRBV12-3/TRBV12-4 many TRBD1
CASSLGVNIKYF TRBV12-3/TRBV12-4 few NA
CASSYRSGHGSQPQHF TRBV6-5 few NA
CASSFKGPETEAFF TRBV5-1 NA NA
CASSSSREQETQYF TRBV28 NA NA
CSVERPLNTEAFF TRBV29-1 NA NA
CASNPTGSTQPQHF TRBV6-1 many NA
CSAERPIIIGDTEAFF TRBV20-1 many NA
CSARSGLNQPQHF TRBV20-1 many NA
CASSPPSRLNTEAFF TRBV18 many NA
CASGPTGTENTEAFF TRBV5-1 few TRBD1
CASSLRTGGNTGELFF TRBV6-5 many TRBD1
CASSLEAQGQSYGYTF TRBV5-1 NA NA